The clone carrying this T cell receptor (beta chain) was seen more than once but under ten times. Time point of the sample: pre-sensitization, week 0. The sample's treatment: therapeutic diphenylcyclopropenone sensitization with weekly scalp DPC. These data belong to a study of human T cells and chemical hapten exposure. V lost 0 bases and J lost 8, with 17 bases in between. The germline V gene has CDR1 SGHRS and CDR2 YFSETQ. CDR3 size: 15 residues. A single record per CDR3 protein comes from TCRdb applying MiXCR to the RACE reads. The sample contains 80,000 to 100,000 distinct CDR3 sequences, 9.6% of which appear only once.

The starting material was whole blood, obtained in connection with sensitization to the hapten diphenylcyclopropenone (DPC). The receptor was isolated from a woman between 35 and 50 years old with alopecia areata. Some clones in this sample may be carry-over from other donors' samples. The chain couples TRBV5-1 to TRBJ1-2; no clear D. CDR3: CASSLAGVVNGGYTF. In nucleotides, the CDR3 is TGCGCCAGCAGCTTGGCGGGAGTTGTCAACGGGGGCTACACCTTC. Using reference TRBV5-1 and TRBJ1-2 for the parts outside the CDR3, the full variable domain is KAGVTQTPRYLIKTRGQQVTLSCSPISGHRSVSWYQQTPGQGLQFLFEYFSETQRNKGNFPGRFSGRQFSNSRSEMNVSTLELGDSALYLCASSLAGVVNGGYTFGSGTRLTVV.